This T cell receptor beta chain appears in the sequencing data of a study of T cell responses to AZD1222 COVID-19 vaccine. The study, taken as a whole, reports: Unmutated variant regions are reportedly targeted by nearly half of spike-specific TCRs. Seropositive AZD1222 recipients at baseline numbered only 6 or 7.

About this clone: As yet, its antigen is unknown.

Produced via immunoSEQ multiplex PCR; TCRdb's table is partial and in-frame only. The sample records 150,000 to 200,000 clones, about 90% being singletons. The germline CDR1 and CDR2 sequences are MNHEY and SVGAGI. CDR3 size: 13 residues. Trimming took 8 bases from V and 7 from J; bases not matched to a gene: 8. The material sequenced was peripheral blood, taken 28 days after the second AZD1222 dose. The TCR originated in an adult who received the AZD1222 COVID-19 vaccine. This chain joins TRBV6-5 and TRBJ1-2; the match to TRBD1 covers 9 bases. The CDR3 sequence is CASSTTGGAGYTF. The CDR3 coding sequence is TGTGCCAGCTCGACGACAGGGGGAGCTGGCTACACCTTC.